This T cell receptor beta chain was sequenced in a study of vaccination effects on CD4 cells after COVID-19 (dated by TCRdb to about 2022). At the level of the whole study: Across the study, the median time from the second dose to post-vaccine sampling was 72 days (range 14 to 241). SARS-CoV-2 spike-specific CD4+ TCR repertoires were compared before and after mRNA vaccination in COVID-19 convalescent patients and in infection-naive vaccine recipients. The full study included 9 to 10 COVID-19 convalescent patients and several SARS-CoV-2-naive healthy vaccine recipients. Cultures from other donors in the study were sequenced using the Oncomine TCR Beta short-read assay on an Illumina iSeq 100.

The library was produced with the immunoSEQ multiplex PCR assay. DNA from the cultured, isolated CD4+ T cells was subjected to TCR beta CDR3 sequencing. In the authors' own workflow: Non-productive TCR sequences were removed and reads were trimmed to the CDR3 region, keeping CDR3s of at least 7 amino acids. Antigen-specific clonotypes were identified using the MANAFEST web app by comparison of expansion in peptide wells against reference cultures. For clones to be considered positive, expansion at FDR<0.05 versus reference and all other wells, an odds ratio above 5, and a frequency above 0.1% in two replicate wells were required. Cross-reactive clonotypes were defined as significantly expanded in SARS-CoV-2 spike wells and in at least one common cold coronavirus spike condition. CDR3 similarity was assessed by Levenshtein distance with the stringdist R package, and unrooted trees were built with ape in R 3.6.1. Drawn from immuneACCESS, this table holds only the in-frame rearrangements with V and J called that TCRdb kept. Clones are partly lost; checked studies trace under half to an unresolved V gene and leave the rest unexplained. V, J and clone size are those of that table, while D and trimming were read from the DNA. Recorded for this sample are about 22,000 clones; around 70% of them occurred a single time. More than 8.5% of the sample goes to the ten largest clones.

The paper as a whole reports these results and caveats: The study was limited by a small number of convalescent patients, and early post-infection timepoints were lacking. Marked clonal contraction was observed in both infection-induced and vaccine-induced clones at late post-vaccination timepoints, consistent with waning T cell responses. In healthy vaccine recipients, vaccine-induced clones were almost all SARS-CoV-2 mono-reactive, with only 1 of 255 being cross-reactive with common cold coronaviruses.

A word on this clone: It has no known antigen specificity. Qualities for individual bases were not recorded, and no much larger clone is one base off.

To identify antigen-specific CD4+ T cell clonotypes by their expansion, the ViraFEST assay first stimulated PBMC with viral peptide pools and then applied TCR sequencing. After less than 13 days of culture, CD4+ T cells were isolated with the EasySep CD4+ T cell isolation kit. Two doses of either the BNT162b2 or the mRNA-1273 mRNA SARS-CoV-2 vaccine were administered to participants. Healthy vaccine recipients had no prior SARS-CoV-2 infection, confirmed by negative nucleocapsid antibodies before and after vaccination. Two million PBMC per well were cultured with around 10 ug/ml peptides in IMDM containing 5% human AB serum, approximately 9.1 IU/ml IL-2 and gentamicin. On days 3 and 7, half of the culture medium was replaced with fresh IL-2-containing medium. Each peptide stimulation condition was cultured in triplicate wells unless otherwise noted. Using Ficoll-Paque Plus gradient centrifugation, PBMC were separated from whole blood and then either used fresh or cryopreserved at -140C. The overlapping peptide pools covered the spike proteins of SARS-CoV-2 and of the common cold coronaviruses HCoV-NL63, HCoV-OC43 and HCoV-229E. Genomic DNA was extracted from cultured CD4+ T cells with the QIAamp micro DNA kit.

The CDR3 contains 14 residues, cysteine and phenylalanine counted. CDR3 DNA is the only sequence kept; it has 42 bases, read in frame from the first base. The germline ends are 14 bases apart after V is trimmed by 0 bases and J by 8 bases. The germline V gene specifies SGDLS as CDR1 and YYNGEE as CDR2. Sequencing was performed on CD4+ T cells from PBMCs cultured with HCoV-NL63 spike peptides, taken after COVID-19 vaccination. What this sample's cell subset or site label stands for: HCoV-NL63 spike overlapping peptide pool stimulation. The TCR originated in a human donor who received a COVID-19 vaccine. This sequence uses TRBV9 and TRBJ1-1; there is no confident call for the D gene. CDR3 reads: CASSVVEWAREAFF. The nucleotides read TGTGCCAGCAGCGTAGTAGAGTGGGCCCGGGAAGCTTTCTTT.